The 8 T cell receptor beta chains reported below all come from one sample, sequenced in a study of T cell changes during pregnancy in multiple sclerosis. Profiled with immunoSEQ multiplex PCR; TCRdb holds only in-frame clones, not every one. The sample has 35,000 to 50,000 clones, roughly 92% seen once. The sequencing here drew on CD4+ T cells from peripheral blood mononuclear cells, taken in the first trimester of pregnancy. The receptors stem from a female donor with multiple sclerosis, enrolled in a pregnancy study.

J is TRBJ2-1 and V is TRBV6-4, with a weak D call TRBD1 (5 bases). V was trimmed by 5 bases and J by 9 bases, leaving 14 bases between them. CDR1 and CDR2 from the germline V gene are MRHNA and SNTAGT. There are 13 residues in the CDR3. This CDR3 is CASSRESRAEQFF. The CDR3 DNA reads TGTGCCAGCAGTCGCGAATCCAGGGCTGAGCAGTTCTTC.

The CDR3 DNA reads as TGTGCCATCAGTGCGGGACAGGGGGCCGGCACTGAAGCTTTCTTT. Translated, it gives CAISAGQGAGTEAFF. The chain has TRBV10-3 and TRBJ1-1; 12 bases match TRBD1. Germline V lookup: CDR1 ENHRY, CDR2 SYGVKD. This CDR3 is built from 15 residues. Trimming took 4 bases from V and 4 from J; bases not matched to a gene: 4.

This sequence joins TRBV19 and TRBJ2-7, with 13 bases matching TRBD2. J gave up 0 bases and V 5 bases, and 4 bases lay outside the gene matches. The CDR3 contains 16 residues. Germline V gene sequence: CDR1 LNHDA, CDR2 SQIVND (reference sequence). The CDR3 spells CASSSGTSGASYEQYF. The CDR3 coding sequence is TGTGCCAGTAGTTCCGGGACTAGCGGGGCCTCCTACGAGCAGTACTTC.

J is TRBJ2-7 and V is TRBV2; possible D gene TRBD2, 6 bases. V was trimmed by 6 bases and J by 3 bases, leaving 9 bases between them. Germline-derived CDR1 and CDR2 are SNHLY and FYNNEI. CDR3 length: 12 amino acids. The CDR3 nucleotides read TGTGCCAGCAGGGACTACCACTACGAGCAGTACTTC. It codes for CASRDYHYEQYF.

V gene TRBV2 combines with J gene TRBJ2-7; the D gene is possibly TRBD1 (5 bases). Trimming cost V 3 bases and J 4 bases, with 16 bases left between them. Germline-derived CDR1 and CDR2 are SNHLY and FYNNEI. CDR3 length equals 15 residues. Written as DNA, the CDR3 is TGTGCCAGCAGTGATTCATGGGGCCGTGGTTACGAGCAGTACTTC. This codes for CASSDSWGRGYEQYF.

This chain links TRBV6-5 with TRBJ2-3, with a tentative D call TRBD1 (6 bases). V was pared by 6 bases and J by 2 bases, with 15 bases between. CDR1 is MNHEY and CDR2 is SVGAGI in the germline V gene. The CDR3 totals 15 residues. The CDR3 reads CASSLLGGSTDTQYF. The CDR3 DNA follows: TGTGCCAGCAGCCTACTAGGGGGTTCCACAGATACGCAGTATTTT.

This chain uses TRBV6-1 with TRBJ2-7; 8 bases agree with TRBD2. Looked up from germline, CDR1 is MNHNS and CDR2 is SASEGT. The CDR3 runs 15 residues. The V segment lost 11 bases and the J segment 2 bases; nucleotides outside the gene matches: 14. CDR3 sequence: CALLPGGLDPYEQYF. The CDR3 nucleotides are TGTGCCTTACTCCCGGGGGGACTAGATCCCTACGAGCAGTACTTC.

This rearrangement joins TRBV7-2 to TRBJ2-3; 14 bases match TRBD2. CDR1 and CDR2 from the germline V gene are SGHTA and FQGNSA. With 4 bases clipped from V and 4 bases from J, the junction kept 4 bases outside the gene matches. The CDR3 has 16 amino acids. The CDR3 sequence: CASSWRLAGGPDTQYF. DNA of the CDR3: TGTGCCAGCAGCTGGAGACTAGCGGGAGGGCCAGATACGCAGTATTTT.